The next 5 T cell receptor beta chains were all read from a single sample in a study of shared clonotypes between healthy human individuals (dated by TCRdb to about 2020). Libraries were built with the immunoSEQ multiplex PCR assay. The table comes from immuneACCESS by way of TCRdb, which keeps in-frame sequences with V and J called. Part of the clones is missing from these tables; in studies checked, under half for an unresolved V gene and the rest for unknown reasons. In all, the sample holds around 2.1 million clones, and under 97% of those were seen once. The ten largest clones take up more than 0.1% of the sample. The sample comprised naive CD4+ T cells sorted from blood. Explained via the paper, the cell subset or site label denotes: CD45RA+ positively selected. The origin of the receptors is a man aged 18 to 29 in good health.

The CDR3 nucleotides read TGTGCCAGTAGTCCCTTCCTAGCGGGGGGTCAAGAGACCCAGTACTTC. Its protein is CASSPFLAGGQETQYF. The genes are TRBV19 and TRBJ2-5; 11 bases fit TRBD2. Germline loops: CDR1 LNHDA, CDR2 SQIVND (reference sequence). This CDR3 region has 16 residues. Trimming took 5 bases from V and 2 from J; bases not matched to a gene: 7.

The rearrangement uses TRBV5-1 and TRBJ2-3; TRBD2 matches at 9 bases. The CDR3 sequence is 19 residues long. Looked up from germline, CDR1 is SGHRS and CDR2 is YFSETQ. Trimming at V came to 0 bases and at J to 0 bases, leaving 11 bases not matched to a gene. CDR3 residues: CASSLEPTSSGISTDTQYF. The CDR3 DNA follows: TGCGCCAGCAGCTTGGAACCGACATCTAGCGGGATAAGCACAGATACGCAGTATTTT. The full variable domain, completed using reference TRBV5-1 and TRBJ2-3, is KAGVTQTPRYLIKTRGQQVTLSCSPISGHRSVSWYQQTPGQGLQFLFEYFSETQRNKGNFPGRFSGRQFSNSRSEMNVSTLELGDSALYLCASSLEPTSSGISTDTQYFGPGTRLTVL.

The chain recombines TRBV7-9 with TRBJ2-6; 7 bases are shared with TRBD2. This CDR3 spans 18 amino acids. Germline V gene sequence: CDR1 SEHNR, CDR2 FQNEAQ (reference sequence). Germline trimming cut 3 bases from V and 2 bases from J; bases unmatched to any gene: 10. The CDR3 here is CASSLRTGRGPGANVLTF. The CDR3 bases are TGTGCCAGCAGCTTGCGGACGGGGAGGGGCCCTGGGGCCAACGTCCTGACTTTC.

This clone was recorded once. J is TRBJ1-1 and V is TRBV11-3; D gene uncertain. The CDR3 runs 16 residues. From germline, CDR1 is SGHNT and CDR2 YENEEA. V was shortened by 1 base and J by 4 bases, with 16 bases between the two germline ends. The CDR3: CASSLGGTGKITEAFF. The DNA of the CDR3 is TGTGCCAGCAGCTTAGGAGGAACCGGGAAAATCACTGAAGCTTTCTTT.

Worth noting for this clone: Within the sample, other DNA sequences also encode this same CDR3. The J gene is TRBJ2-7, the V gene TRBV11-2, with 7 bases fitting TRBD2. The CDR3 is 13 amino acids. V dropped 3 bases and J dropped 3; count of bases not matched to a gene: 2. CDR1 and CDR2 from the germline V gene are SGHAT and FQNNGV. The CDR3 loop is CASSFGGSYEQYF. The CDR3 bases are TGTGCCAGCAGCTTTGGCGGGAGCTACGAGCAGTACTTC.